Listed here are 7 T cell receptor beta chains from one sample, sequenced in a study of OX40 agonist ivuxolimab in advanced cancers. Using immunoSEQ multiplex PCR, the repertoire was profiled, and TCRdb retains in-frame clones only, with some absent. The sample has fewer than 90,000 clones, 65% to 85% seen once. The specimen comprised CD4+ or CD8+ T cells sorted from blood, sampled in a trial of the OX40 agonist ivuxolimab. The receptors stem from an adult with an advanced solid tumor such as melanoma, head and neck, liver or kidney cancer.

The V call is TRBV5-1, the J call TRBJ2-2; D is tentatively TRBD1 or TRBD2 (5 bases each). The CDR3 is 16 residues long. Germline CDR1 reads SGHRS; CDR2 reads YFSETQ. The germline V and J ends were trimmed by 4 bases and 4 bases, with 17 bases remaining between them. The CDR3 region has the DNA TGCGCCAGCAGCGTGACCGGGACGCTTAGCACCGGGGAGCTGTTTTTT. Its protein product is CASSVTGTLSTGELFF.

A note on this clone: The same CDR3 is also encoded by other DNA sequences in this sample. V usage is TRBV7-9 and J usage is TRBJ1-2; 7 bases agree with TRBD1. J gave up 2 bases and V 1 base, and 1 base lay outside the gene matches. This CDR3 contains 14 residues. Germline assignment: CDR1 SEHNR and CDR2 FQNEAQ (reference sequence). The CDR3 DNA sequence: TGTGCCAGCAGCTTAGGACAGGGAAACTATGGCTACACCTTC. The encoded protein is CASSLGQGNYGYTF.

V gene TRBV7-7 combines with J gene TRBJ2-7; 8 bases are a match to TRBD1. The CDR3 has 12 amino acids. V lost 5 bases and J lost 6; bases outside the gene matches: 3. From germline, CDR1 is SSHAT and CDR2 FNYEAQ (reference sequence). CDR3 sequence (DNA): TGTGCCAGCAGCCGTACAGGGGGCGAGCAGTACTTC. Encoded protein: CASSRTGGEQYF.

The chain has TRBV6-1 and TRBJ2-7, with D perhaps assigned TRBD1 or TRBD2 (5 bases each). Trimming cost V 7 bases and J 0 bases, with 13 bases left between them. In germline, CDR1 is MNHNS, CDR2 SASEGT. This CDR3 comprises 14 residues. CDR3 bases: TGTGCCAGCAACCGGGACGCCAGCTCCTACGAGCAGTACTTC. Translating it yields CASNRDASSYEQYF.

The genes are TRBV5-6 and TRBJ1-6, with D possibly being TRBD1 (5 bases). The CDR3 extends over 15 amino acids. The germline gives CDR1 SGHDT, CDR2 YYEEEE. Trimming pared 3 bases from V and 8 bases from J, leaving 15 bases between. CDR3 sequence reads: CASSWGTRRDSPLHF. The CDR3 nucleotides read TGTGCCAGCAGCTGGGGGACGAGGCGGGATTCACCCCTCCACTTT. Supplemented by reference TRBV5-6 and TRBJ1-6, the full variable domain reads DAGVTQSPTHLIKTRGQQVTLRCSPKSGHDTVSWYQQALGQGPQFIFQYYEEEERQRGNFPDRFSGHQFPNYSSELNVNALLLGDSALYLCASSWGTRRDSPLHFGNGTRLTVT.

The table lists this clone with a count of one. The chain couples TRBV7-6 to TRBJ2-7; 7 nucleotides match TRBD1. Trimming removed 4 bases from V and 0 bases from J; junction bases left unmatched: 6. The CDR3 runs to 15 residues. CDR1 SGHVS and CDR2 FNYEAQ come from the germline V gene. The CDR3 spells CASSSRTGPSYEQYF. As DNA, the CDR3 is TGTGCCAGCAGCTCTCGGACAGGACCCTCCTACGAGCAGTACTTC.

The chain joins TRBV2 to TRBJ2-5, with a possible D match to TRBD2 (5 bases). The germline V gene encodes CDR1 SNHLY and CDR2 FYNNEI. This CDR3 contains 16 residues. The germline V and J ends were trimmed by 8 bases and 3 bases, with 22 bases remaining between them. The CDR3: CASRPPVGRGKETQYF. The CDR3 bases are TGTGCCAGCCGACCACCCGTGGGTCGGGGAAAAGAGACCCAGTACTTC. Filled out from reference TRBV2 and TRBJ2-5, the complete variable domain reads EPEVTQTPSHQVTQMGQEVILRCVPISNHLYFYWYRQILGQKVEFLVSFYNNEISEKSEIFDDQFSVERPDGSNFTLKIRSTKLEDSAMYFCASRPPVGRGKETQYFGPGTRLLVL.